A single T cell receptor beta chain is shown here with its context. Its antigen is unknown. No base quality information exists; no much larger clone differs at one position. Using the deep immunoSEQ assay, TCR CDR3 regions were amplified from genomic DNA by multiplex PCR. Extracted genomic DNA from each cell subset was distributed evenly across all wells of several immunoSEQ 96-well plates, and each plate was treated as a replicate. For sorted subsets, each replicate PCR was loaded with roughly 190 ng genomic DNA, equivalent to 30,000 or so T cell genomes. Purified libraries were quantified with a Qubit 3.0 fluorometer, sized on a Bioanalyzer 2100, and re-quantified with the KAPA Library Quantification kit. Each immunoSEQ 96-well plate was sequenced on its own single-read 150-cycle Illumina NextSeq 550 flow cell. The original methods were these. The immunoSEQ output contained only junctional sequences without quality scores, so filtering could not match that applied to full-length reads. Sequences were annotated with PyIR, a Python wrapper for IgBLAST v1.9, and V/J genes and CDR3 were assigned using IMGT germline references. Reads were removed for weak V/J assignments (E-value above 1e-6), missing CDR3, stop codons, out-of-frame junctions, or ambiguous translated residues. V3J clonotypes were defined by identical inferred V gene, J gene, and CDR3 amino acid sequence. The percentage overlap between two repertoires was calculated by dividing the number of shared unique clonotypes by the size of the smaller repertoire. Richness of each repertoire was evaluated using RTK rarefaction, the Chao1 estimator, and Recon v2.1 estimates of unobserved clonotypes. Generation probabilities were computed with OLGA for all TCRbeta clonotypes obtained by the gDNA method from several donors. Entries here come from immuneACCESS through TCRdb and include only in-frame sequences with V and J called. Some clones fail to appear in such tables; in the studies checked, an unresolved V gene covers under half of the shortfall, and the cause of the remainder is unknown. The V and J calls and clone size come from that table; D and trimming were worked out from the DNA. The sample has fewer than 400,000 clones on record, approximately 74% of them singletons. The top ten hold over 9% of the sample.

The V end gives up 2 bases and the J end 1 base, leaving 10 bases in the junction not matched to a gene. The germline V gene gives CDR1 as SGHAT and CDR2 as FQNNGV. Inclusive of the bounding cysteine and phenylalanine, the CDR3 is 18 residues long. Only the CDR3 region is kept as DNA, spanning 54 bases read in frame from base 1. The data belong to a study of shared clonotypes between healthy human individuals (dated by TCRdb to 2020 to 2022). The study in broad terms: The cohort included a few men and a couple of women between 18 and 49 years of age. For each donor, CD4 naive and CD4 memory were each run on three plates, CD8 naive on two plates, and CD8 memory on one plate. Blood TCR repertoires of several healthy adults were deeply sequenced to estimate repertoire size and the extent of clonotype sharing between individuals. To increase sequencing depth and limit assay-specific biases, TCR repertoire library preparation and sequencing were carried out by different laboratories using diverse techniques. Between about 0.94 and 10 billion PBMCs per donor were obtained by leukapheresis.

The donors were healthy, HIV-negative adults with no recently reported acute infections or vaccinations. Every donor was a Caucasian adult living in Nashville, Tennessee, USA. CD4+ T cells were enriched by magnetic negative selection, after which naive cells were positively selected on CD45RA and the negative fraction was taken as the memory subset. After blood collection by leukapheresis, PBMCs were isolated using Ficoll-Histopaque density gradient centrifugation and then cryopreserved in the vapor phase of liquid nitrogen. Analytical flow cytometry was used to check the purity and quantity of each magnetically sorted T cell population. Each sorted fraction had its genomic DNA isolated and then quantified by UV absorbance on a Nanodrop 2000c. General findings and caveats noted by the study authors: Naive subsets generally had larger estimated clonotype richness than memory subsets did. Sharing across several donors was observed for about 5% of naive CD4, 3% to 4% of naive CD8, over 2% of memory CD4, and over 0.3% of memory CD8 clonotypes. Because the study included only a small number of donors, the genetic and exposure-history diversity represented was limited. Even with the large sequencing depth, rarefaction of the sorted-subset datasets indicated that sequencing was incomplete. Higher generation probabilities were observed for clonotypes shared by all four sorted-subset donors than for non-shared clonotypes. Sampling was limited to blood, and TCR repertoires in tissue likely differ from TCR repertoires in blood. Pairwise subsampling indicated that sequencing depth was expected to affect the degree of clonotype sharing among donors.

The V and J segments used are TRBV11-2 and TRBJ2-3; 9 bases in between match TRBD2. Sequencing used memory CD4+ T cells sorted from blood. Read against the paper, the sample's cell subset or site label means: CD45RA-negative fraction. This TCR derives from a man under 40 in good health. CDR3 protein: CASSLSAWREGGTDTQYF. Here is the DNA: TGTGCCAGCAGCTTAAGCGCATGGCGGGAGGGGGGCACAGATACGCAGTATTTT.